A selection of T cell receptor beta chains follows, all from one sample in a study of CD8 T cells in ankylosing spondylitis. From the 5' RACE reads, TCRdb called clonotypes with MiXCR, one entry per CDR3 protein. The sample yields approximately 400,000 distinct CDR3 sequences, 17% seen once. The sequenced material came from blood, either unsorted or a sorted T cell fraction (not recorded which). The receptors come from a male donor with ankylosing spondylitis. Each CDR3 is given with its conserved first and last residue. Fields, in order: D gene, V gene, J gene, clone size, CDR3 DNA, CDR3 protein. A D gene is named only where the DNA matches it firmly. The listing skips clone size in some rows; elsewhere it reads once, few, many or a size class.

d_call: -
v_call: TRBV12-3/TRBV12-4
j_call: TRBJ1-1
clone_size: many
cdr3_nt: TGTGCCAGCAGCCCCCGGGGGGGTGCGGTCGCTGAAGCTTTCTTT
cdr3_aa: CASSPRGGAVAEAFF

d_call: -
v_call: TRBV6-5
j_call: TRBJ1-1
clone_size: many
cdr3_nt: TGTGCCAGCAGTTCCCTCAGGGCGTACCGTAAGAACACTGAAGCTTTCTTT
cdr3_aa: CASSSLRAYRKNTEAFF

d_call: -
v_call: TRBV18
j_call: TRBJ2-2
clone_size: -
cdr3_nt: TGTGCCAGCTCACATAGGAGCGGGGAGCTGTTTTTT
cdr3_aa: CASSHRSGELFF

d_call: -
v_call: TRBV7-6
j_call: TRBJ2-7
clone_size: few
cdr3_nt: TGTGCCAGCAGCTTATGGGACGCCTACGAGCAGTACTTC
cdr3_aa: CASSLWDAYEQYF

d_call: -
v_call: TRBV5-1
j_call: TRBJ1-1
clone_size: few
cdr3_nt: TGCGCCAGCAGCTTGGCCCGGGACCTTGAAGCTTTCTTT
cdr3_aa: CASSLARDLEAFF

d_call: TRBD1
v_call: TRBV5-1
j_call: TRBJ2-2
clone_size: few
cdr3_nt: TGCGCCAGCAGCCCCGGACAGGGAAAATCCCCCGGGGAGCTGTTTTTT
cdr3_aa: CASSPGQGKSPGELFF

d_call: TRBD2
v_call: TRBV7-2
j_call: TRBJ2-5
clone_size: -
cdr3_nt: TGTGCCAGCAGCCCTAGAGGACTAGCGGGAGGGAAAGAGACCCAGTACTTC
cdr3_aa: CASSPRGLAGGKETQYF

d_call: -
v_call: TRBV18
j_call: TRBJ1-1
clone_size: few
cdr3_nt: TGTGCCAGCTCACCACCGCTACGGAACACTGAAGCTTTCTTT
cdr3_aa: CASSPPLRNTEAFF

d_call: -
v_call: TRBV13
j_call: TRBJ1-1
clone_size: -
cdr3_nt: TGTGCCAGCAGCTTCCGACAGCCTATGAACACTGAAGCTTTCTTT
cdr3_aa: CASSFRQPMNTEAFF

d_call: TRBD2
v_call: TRBV5-5
j_call: TRBJ2-3
clone_size: few
cdr3_nt: TGTGCCAGCAGCTTTCGGCTAGCGGGAGTAAATACGCAGTATTTT
cdr3_aa: CASSFRLAGVNTQYF

d_call: -
v_call: TRBV24-1
j_call: TRBJ2-3
clone_size: once
cdr3_nt: TGTGCCACCAGTGGAGAGGCGGATACGCAGTATTTT
cdr3_aa: CATSGEADTQYF

d_call: -
v_call: TRBV5-5
j_call: TRBJ2-1
clone_size: -
cdr3_nt: TGTGCCAGCAGCTTACTAGACAATGAGCAGTTCTTC
cdr3_aa: CASSLLDNEQFF

d_call: -
v_call: TRBV12-3/TRBV12-4
j_call: TRBJ2-5
clone_size: many
cdr3_nt: TGTGCCAGCAGTTTTGCGGGGATCGAGACCCAGTACTTC
cdr3_aa: CASSFAGIETQYF

d_call: -
v_call: TRBV5-1
j_call: TRBJ2-1
clone_size: -
cdr3_nt: TGCGCCAGCAGAAACTCAGTGGGACTGCGCGATGAGCAGTTCTTC
cdr3_aa: CASRNSVGLRDEQFF

d_call: -
v_call: TRBV20-1
j_call: TRBJ2-7
clone_size: few
cdr3_nt: TGCAGTGCTAGAGGGACAAAGGGCGAGCAGTACTTC
cdr3_aa: CSARGTKGEQYF

d_call: -
v_call: TRBV20-1
j_call: TRBJ1-1
clone_size: few
cdr3_nt: TGCAGTGCTAGTCGGAGGGGCACTGAAGCTTTCTTT
cdr3_aa: CSASRRGTEAFF

d_call: -
v_call: TRBV7-8
j_call: TRBJ1-1
clone_size: many
cdr3_nt: TGTGCCAGCAGTTTTGGGACGCTGAACACTGAAGCTTTCTTT
cdr3_aa: CASSFGTLNTEAFF

d_call: -
v_call: TRBV2
j_call: TRBJ2-1
clone_size: -
cdr3_nt: TGTGCCAGCACCGGAAGCTCCTACAATGAGCAGTTCTTC
cdr3_aa: CASTGSSYNEQFF

d_call: TRBD2
v_call: TRBV20-1
j_call: TRBJ2-5
clone_size: -
cdr3_nt: TGCAGTGCTAGAGGGGGACTAGCGGGATTAGGCCAAGAGACCCAGTACTTC
cdr3_aa: CSARGGLAGLGQETQYF

d_call: -
v_call: TRBV7-2
j_call: TRBJ1-2
clone_size: -
cdr3_nt: TGTGCCAGCAGCTTAGGGGGGCCCACTAACTATGGCTACACCTTC
cdr3_aa: CASSLGGPTNYGYTF

d_call: -
v_call: TRBV7-9
j_call: TRBJ1-2
clone_size: -
cdr3_nt: TGTGCCAGCGGGACGGGGCTGGGCTATGGCTACACCTTC
cdr3_aa: CASGTGLGYGYTF

d_call: -
v_call: TRBV20-1
j_call: TRBJ2-7
clone_size: few
cdr3_nt: TGCAGTGCTGCCGGGACGGTATCCTACGAGCAGTACTTC
cdr3_aa: CSAAGTVSYEQYF

d_call: -
v_call: TRBV6-5
j_call: TRBJ1-4
clone_size: many
cdr3_nt: TGTGCCAGCAGTTACTCCCCGGGGGGTGGGAATGAAAAACTGTTTTTT
cdr3_aa: CASSYSPGGGNEKLFF

d_call: TRBD1
v_call: TRBV20-1
j_call: TRBJ1-4
clone_size: many
cdr3_nt: TGCAGTGCGTCCGGGACAGTGGATGAAAAACTGTTTTTT
cdr3_aa: CSASGTVDEKLFF

d_call: -
v_call: TRBV15
j_call: TRBJ2-6
clone_size: many
cdr3_nt: TGTGCCACCAGCTTCTCTGGGGCCAACGTCCTGACTTTC
cdr3_aa: CATSFSGANVLTF

d_call: -
v_call: TRBV5-1
j_call: TRBJ2-5
clone_size: once
cdr3_nt: TGCGCCAGCAGCTTGGCAGGAACCGGAGGCCAGTACTTC
cdr3_aa: CASSLAGTGGQYF

d_call: TRBD1
v_call: TRBV2
j_call: TRBJ2-7
clone_size: few
cdr3_nt: TGTGCCAGCGGGGGACAGGGGGCCTACGAGCAGTACTTC
cdr3_aa: CASGGQGAYEQYF

d_call: TRBD2
v_call: TRBV4-1
j_call: TRBJ2-4
clone_size: few
cdr3_nt: TGCGCCAGCAGCCAAGATATAGCGGGAGCCAAAAACATTCAGTACTTC
cdr3_aa: CASSQDIAGAKNIQYF

d_call: TRBD1
v_call: TRBV6-5
j_call: TRBJ2-7
clone_size: -
cdr3_nt: TGTGCCAGCAGTTACAACGGACAGGGGGTCTCCTACGAGCAGTACTTC
cdr3_aa: CASSYNGQGVSYEQYF

d_call: -
v_call: TRBV6-1
j_call: TRBJ1-2
clone_size: -
cdr3_nt: TGTGCCAGCAACGGACCCCACTATGGCTACACCTTC
cdr3_aa: CASNGPHYGYTF

d_call: -
v_call: TRBV2
j_call: TRBJ1-2
clone_size: -
cdr3_nt: TGTGCCAGCAGTGAAACCACTAACTATGGCTACACCTTC
cdr3_aa: CASSETTNYGYTF

d_call: -
v_call: TRBV6-2/TRBV6-3
j_call: TRBJ2-1
clone_size: few
cdr3_nt: TGTGCCAGCGGCCAAGACTCTGCTGGGGGGCAGTTCTTC
cdr3_aa: CASGQDSAGGQFF

d_call: -
v_call: TRBV6-5
j_call: TRBJ1-6
clone_size: -
cdr3_nt: TGTGCCAGCAGTTACTCGAAGCGACCGAACTATAATTCACCCCTCCACTTT
cdr3_aa: CASSYSKRPNYNSPLHF

d_call: -
v_call: TRBV5-5
j_call: TRBJ2-3
clone_size: few
cdr3_nt: TGTGCCAGCAGCTTGGGGGGGGGCGCAGATACGCAGTATTTT
cdr3_aa: CASSLGGGADTQYF

d_call: -
v_call: TRBV11-2
j_call: TRBJ2-7
clone_size: -
cdr3_nt: TGTGCCAGCAGCTTAGGGCGGACCACCTACGAGCAGTACTTC
cdr3_aa: CASSLGRTTYEQYF

d_call: -
v_call: TRBV6-5
j_call: TRBJ1-3
clone_size: few
cdr3_nt: TGTGCCAGCAGTTACTCGGGGGTCCCTGGGTCTGGAAACACCATATATTTT
cdr3_aa: CASSYSGVPGSGNTIYF

d_call: -
v_call: TRBV10-2
j_call: TRBJ2-7
clone_size: -
cdr3_nt: TGCGCCAGGGAGGAAGGCTCGACGAAATCCTACGAGCAGTACTTC
cdr3_aa: CAREEGSTKSYEQYF

d_call: -
v_call: TRBV6-6
j_call: TRBJ1-1
clone_size: few
cdr3_nt: TGTGCCAGCAGACAGGAACGTAGCACTGAAGCTTTCTTT
cdr3_aa: CASRQERSTEAFF

d_call: TRBD1
v_call: TRBV28
j_call: TRBJ2-7
clone_size: few
cdr3_nt: TGTGCCAGCACCACACAGGGGGCCTCCTACGAGCAGTACTTC
cdr3_aa: CASTTQGASYEQYF

d_call: -
v_call: TRBV28
j_call: TRBJ1-1
clone_size: -
cdr3_nt: TGTGCCAGCACCCGGGGTACGAACACTGAAGCTTTCTTT
cdr3_aa: CASTRGTNTEAFF

d_call: -
v_call: TRBV12-3/TRBV12-4
j_call: TRBJ2-1
clone_size: many
cdr3_nt: TGTGCCAGCAGGTACCTCAGGGGCAATGAGCAGTTCTTC
cdr3_aa: CASRYLRGNEQFF

d_call: TRBD1
v_call: TRBV20-1
j_call: TRBJ2-4
clone_size: few
cdr3_nt: TGCAGTGCTAGAGAAACGGGACAGGGGAACATTCAGTACTTC
cdr3_aa: CSARETGQGNIQYF

d_call: TRBD1
v_call: TRBV7-9
j_call: TRBJ2-1
clone_size: -
cdr3_nt: TGTGCCAGCACCTGGGACAGGACCTACAATGAGCAGTTCTTC
cdr3_aa: CASTWDRTYNEQFF

d_call: -
v_call: TRBV4-1
j_call: TRBJ1-3
clone_size: -
cdr3_nt: TGCGCCAGCAGCCCAAAAGGTATCACCTCTGGAAACACCATATATTTT
cdr3_aa: CASSPKGITSGNTIYF

d_call: -
v_call: TRBV2
j_call: TRBJ2-7
clone_size: few
cdr3_nt: TGTGCCAGCAGTGACGGGGCGGGTACCTCCTACGAGCAGTACTTC
cdr3_aa: CASSDGAGTSYEQYF

d_call: -
v_call: TRBV20-1
j_call: TRBJ2-1
clone_size: -
cdr3_nt: TGCAGTGCTCTGACAGGAAACTCCTACAATGAGCAGTTCTTC
cdr3_aa: CSALTGNSYNEQFF

d_call: TRBD1
v_call: TRBV7-2
j_call: TRBJ1-1
clone_size: few
cdr3_nt: TGTGCCAGCAGCTCCACAGGGGTGAACACTGAAGCTTTCTTT
cdr3_aa: CASSSTGVNTEAFF

d_call: TRBD1
v_call: TRBV10-2
j_call: TRBJ2-2
clone_size: few
cdr3_nt: TGCGCCAGCACGGGACAGGCGAACACCGGGGAGCTGTTTTTT
cdr3_aa: CASTGQANTGELFF

d_call: -
v_call: TRBV4-1
j_call: TRBJ2-1
clone_size: few
cdr3_nt: TGCGCCAGCTCAGTCGGGGACCCCAATGAGCAGTTCTTC
cdr3_aa: CASSVGDPNEQFF

d_call: -
v_call: TRBV20-1
j_call: TRBJ2-3
clone_size: -
cdr3_nt: TGCAGTGCTAGAGACGGGGCACTTACAGATACGCAGTATTTT
cdr3_aa: CSARDGALTDTQYF